Each of the 23 T cell receptor beta chains below was sequenced from the same sample in a study of blood T cells in healthy people across ages. Primers used in a second PCR of about 7 to 12 cycles were a sample-barcoded 5' primer and a J-beta primer mix. TCRdb re-derived calls from the 5' RACE reads in MiXCR, one entry per CDR3 protein. The sample has about 1,400,000 distinct CDR3 sequences, approximately 40% seen once. Sequences were obtained from blood. The receptors were gathered from a woman aged 18-30 years in good health.

This clonotype was seen more than once but under ten times. The V call is TRBV27, the J call TRBJ2-5; D is unresolved. The J call may be in error: the DNA end matches TRBJ2-7 better. Germline V gene sequence: CDR1 MNHEY, CDR2 SMNVEV (reference sequence). The CDR3 is 14 amino acids. The DNA of the CDR3 is TGTGCCAGCAGTTCGTTAGATGCTGGCACCGAGCAGTACTTC. Protein product: CASSSLDAGTEQYF.

This clonotype was detected once. The J gene is TRBJ2-2, the V gene TRBV20-1; 9 positions match TRBD1. The CDR3 loop spans 14 amino acids. Germline CDR1 DFQATT, CDR2 SNEGSKA (reference sequence). The CDR3 nucleotides are TGCATGGCTAACCGGGACAGGGACACCGGGGAGCTGTTTTTT. Encoded protein: CMANRDRDTGELFF.

CDR3 coding DNA: TGTGCCAGCTCACCAGGACAGGGGGCGTATAATTCACCCCTCCACTTT. As protein: CASSPGQGAYNSPLHF. This rearrangement joins TRBV18 to TRBJ1-6; 11 positions agree with TRBD1. CDR1 and CDR2 (germline): KGHSH, LQKENI. V trimming: 2 bases; J trimming: 4 bases; junction bases outside the gene matches: 1. This CDR3 spans 16 amino acids.

The rearrangement joins TRBV11-2 to TRBJ2-5; the D is unclear. This CDR3 has 15 residues. V shed 4 bases and J shed 4 bases, with 16 bases lying between them. Germline V lookup: CDR1 SGHAT, CDR2 FQNNGV. The CDR3 reads CASSSHQEIGETQYF. The CDR3 DNA is TGTGCCAGCAGCTCCCATCAGGAAATAGGAGAGACCCAGTACTTC.

The chain employs TRBV2 and TRBJ1-1, with D tentatively TRBD1 (6 bases). CDR1 SNHLY and CDR2 FYNNEI come from the germline V gene. Deletions cut 5 bases from V and 6 bases from J, with 16 bases between. CDR3 size: 14 residues. The CDR3: CASSPQGVLAEAFF. DNA for the CDR3: TGTGCCAGCAGTCCACAGGGCGTTCTCGCTGAAGCTTTCTTT.

V is TRBV5-1 and J is TRBJ2-5; possibly TRBD2 for D (5 bases). The CDR3 has 18 amino acids. The germline V and J ends were trimmed by 0 bases and 9 bases, with 27 bases remaining between them. Germline loops: CDR1 SGHRS, CDR2 YFSETQ. This CDR3 reads CASSLGAAGAFSSQSQYF. The CDR3 DNA is TGCGCCAGCAGCTTGGGAGCTGCGGGCGCCTTTTCCAGCCAGTCCCAGTACTTC.

The V and J genes are TRBV28 and TRBJ2-7; D unresolved. There are 10 residues in the CDR3. Germline V gives CDR1 MDHEN, CDR2 SYDVKM. V shed 6 bases and J shed 6 bases, with 6 bases lying between them. The CDR3 here is CASRFREQYF. CDR3 DNA sequence: TGTGCCAGCAGGTTTCGCGAGCAGTACTTC.

This chain uses TRBV2 with TRBJ2-1; 7 bases are shared with TRBD2. Trimming cost V 0 bases and J 4 bases; bases outside gene matches: 6. Germline assignment: CDR1 SNHLY and CDR2 FYNNEI. This CDR3 has 16 residues. The CDR3 loop reads CASSEARASGYNEQFF. The CDR3 DNA is TGTGCCAGCAGTGAAGCTCGGGCTAGCGGATACAATGAGCAGTTCTTC. Drawing the rest from reference TRBV2 and TRBJ2-1, the complete variable domain is EPEVTQTPSHQVTQMGQEVILRCVPISNHLYFYWYRQILGQKVEFLVSFYNNEISEKSEIFDDQFSVERPDGSNFTLKIRSTKLEDSAMYFCASSEARASGYNEQFFGPGTRLTVL.

V is TRBV6-5 and J is TRBJ2-2; 12 bases fit TRBD2. The V segment lost 6 bases and the J segment 6 bases; nucleotides outside the gene matches: 5. This CDR3 spans 15 amino acids. Germline lookup yields CDR1 MNHEY and CDR2 SVGAGI. This CDR3 is CASSRRLAGAGELFF. DNA for the CDR3: TGTGCCAGCAGCCGTCGACTAGCGGGAGCCGGGGAGCTGTTTTTT.

This clonotype turned up a few times. The CDR3: CATSRTTVSSYNEQFF. CDR3 DNA: TGTGCCACCAGCAGAACAACGGTTAGCTCCTACAATGAGCAGTTCTTC. This chain links TRBV15 with TRBJ2-1; no clear D. Germline loops: CDR1 LNHNV, CDR2 YYDKDF (reference sequence). The length of the CDR3 is 16 residues. Trimming took 2 bases from V and 0 from J, leaving 11 bases between them.

The V call is TRBV15, the J call TRBJ2-3; D possibly corresponds to TRBD1 (6 bases). CDR3 length: 15 amino acids. Between the trimmed V and J ends, which lost 4 bases and 2 bases, there was a span of 13 bases. Germline V CDR1 and CDR2: LNHNV, YYDKDF (reference sequence). The DNA for the CDR3 is TGTGCCACCAGCAAGCAGAGGGGGACCACAGATACGCAGTATTTT. It codes for CATSKQRGTTDTQYF.

This chain connects TRBV6-5 to TRBJ2-4; the match to TRBD1 covers 8 bases. The junction had 2 bases not matched to a gene; V was cut back by 0 bases and J by 4 bases. Germline CDR1 and CDR2: MNHEY and SVGAGI. The CDR3 length is 15 residues. CDR3 in amino acids: CASSYSTGAKNIQYF. CDR3 coding DNA: TGTGCCAGCAGTTACTCGACAGGGGCTAAAAACATTCAGTACTTC.

The chain recombines TRBV18 with TRBJ2-3, with D perhaps TRBD2 (5 bases). CDR3 length: 14 residues. Germline loops: CDR1 KGHSH, CDR2 LQKENI. Deletions cut 0 bases from V and 4 bases from J, with 8 bases between. The chain's CDR3 is CASSPPARADTQYF. The DNA of the CDR3 is TGTGCCAGCTCACCACCGGCGAGGGCAGATACGCAGTATTTT. Full variable domain (remainder filled in from reference TRBV18 and TRBJ2-3): NAGVMQNPRHLVRRRGQEARLRCSPMKGHSHVYWYRQLPEEGLKFMVYLQKENIIDESGMPKERFSAEFPKEGPSILRIQQVVRGDSAAYFCASSPPARADTQYFGPGTRLTVL.

The chain couples TRBV6-1 to TRBJ1-1, with TRBD1 as a possible D gene (5 bases). CDR1 and CDR2 from the germline V gene are MNHNS and SASEGT. V gave up 6 bases and J gave up 1 base, with 12 bases separating them. There are 14 residues in the CDR3. The CDR3 here is CASRKIQENTEAFF. The CDR3 DNA sequence: TGTGCCAGCAGGAAGATACAGGAGAACACTGAAGCTTTCTTT.

This clonotype was detected only once. The rearrangement links TRBV20-1 to TRBJ1-1; 7 nucleotides align to TRBD1. Germline V lookup: CDR1 DFQATT, CDR2 SNEGSKA (reference sequence). CDR3 length: 16 amino acids. With V trimmed by 6 bases and J by 1 base, 14 bases remained unmatched. CDR3 in DNA: TGCAGTGCACCCGACAGGGCTGGAAAAGGGAACACTGAAGCTTTCTTT. This sequence encodes CSAPDRAGKGNTEAFF.

This clonotype was found a few times. CDR3 region: CSARIGGGSESSSPLHF. The CDR3 DNA follows: TGCAGTGCTAGGATTGGGGGGGGCTCAGAGAGTAGTTCACCCCTCCACTTT. The V gene is TRBV20-1, the J gene TRBJ1-6; tentatively, D is TRBD1 (6 bases). CDR1 DFQATT and CDR2 SNEGSKA come from the germline V gene (reference sequence). V was cut by 3 bases and J by 9 bases, with 24 bases left in between. CDR3 length equals 17 residues.

The chain combines TRBV12-3 or TRBV12-4 with TRBJ2-2; D is ambiguous. The CDR3 spans 15 residues. The V end was cut by 2 bases, the J end by 5 bases, with 12 bases between. The CDR3 reads CASSLSALKTGELFF. CDR3 nucleotides: TGTGCCAGCAGTTTATCGGCTTTGAAGACCGGGGAGCTGTTTTTT.

The sample holds a few counts of this clonotype. V and J are TRBV15 and TRBJ1-4; 7 bases are shared with TRBD1. The CDR3 length is 16 residues. V was pared by 1 base and J by 7 bases, with 9 bases of the junction left unmatched. Germline V gene lookup returns CDR1 LNHNV and CDR2 YYDKDF (reference sequence). Here the CDR3 reads CATSRAIGGLGEKLFF. The CDR3 nucleotides read TGTGCCACCAGCAGAGCTATAGGGGGCTTGGGTGAAAAACTGTTTTTT.

The chain has TRBV5-6 and TRBJ2-4; D is undetermined. With the DNA end fitting TRBJ2-7 better, the J assignment may be wrong. This CDR3 is built from 15 residues. CDR1 is SGHDT, CDR2 YYEEEE, per germline. Written as DNA, the CDR3 is TGTGCCAGCAGCGTGGCGTTTTCCAGCAACTACGAGCAGTACTTC. Translation: CASSVAFSSNYEQYF.

V is TRBV28 and J is TRBJ2-3; 10 nucleotides align to TRBD2. J lost 6 bases, V lost 5 bases, and 8 bases had no gene match. Germline lookup yields CDR1 MDHEN and CDR2 SYDVKM. The CDR3 loop spans 15 amino acids. The CDR3 loop reads CASSQKRGGRDTQYF. DNA of the CDR3: TGTGCCAGCAGTCAGAAGCGGGGGGGCCGGGATACGCAGTATTTT.

CDR3 residues: CASSQVAARAGSGQPQHF. The CDR3 DNA reads as TGCGCCAGCAGCCAAGTCGCGGCAAGGGCAGGGTCCGGTCAGCCCCAGCATTTT. This chain uses TRBV4-1 with TRBJ1-5, with D perhaps TRBD1 (5 bases). V lost 1 base to trimming and J lost 6 bases, with 22 bases between them. The CDR3 runs 18 residues. Germline CDR1 is MGHRA and CDR2 is YSYEKL.

This chain uses TRBV15 with TRBJ2-5; TRBD2 might be the D (5 bases). With the DNA end fitting TRBJ2-7 better, the J assignment may be wrong. Germline CDR1 LNHNV, CDR2 YYDKDF (reference sequence). CDR3 size: 15 residues. In nucleotides, the CDR3 is TGTGCCACCAGCAGGGTGGAGGACGGAGTAGGCGAGCAGTACTTC. Amino acid sequence: CATSRVEDGVGEQYF.

The chain has TRBV27 and TRBJ2-3; the D gene could be TRBD1 or TRBD2 (5 bases each). Trimming left V 2 bases short and J 6 bases short, with 21 bases between. The CDR3 sequence is 17 residues long. The germline V gene has CDR1 MNHEY and CDR2 SMNVEV (reference sequence). The chain's CDR3 is CASSLVVPGPRSDTQYF. The CDR3 DNA sequence: TGTGCCAGCAGTTTAGTCGTCCCGGGACCACGGAGTGATACGCAGTATTTT.